This passage covers 4 T cell receptor beta chains from one sample sequenced in a study of T cells in Graves' hyperthyroidism and ophthalmopathy. The source material, RNA transcripts, was used to amplify TCR beta CDR3 regions. In the first-round RT-PCR of the TCR CDR3, the HTBI primer set was used. TCRdb independently ran MiXCR on the multiplex PCR reads; one entry per CDR3 protein. Among around 400,000 distinct CDR3 sequences listed, roughly 25% were seen once. The source material was blood. The source of these receptors is a man over 45 with Graves' hyperthyroidism.

The chain recombines TRBV30 with TRBJ2-1, with TRBD2 matching over 7 bases. CDR1 and CDR2 (germline): GTSNPN, SVGIG (reference sequence). The CDR3 is made up of 14 amino acids. Unmatched junction bases numbered 5, after V lost 3 bases and J lost 3 bases. CDR3 coding DNA: TGTGCCTGGAGCGTCGGCGGGGGCTACAATGAGCAGTTCTTC. As protein: CAWSVGGGYNEQFF. The full variable domain, with the rest looked up from reference TRBV30 and TRBJ2-1, is SQTIHQWPATLVQPVGSPLSLECTVEGTSNPNLYWYRQAAGRGLQLLFYSVGIGQISSEVPQNLSASRPQDRQFILSSKKLLLSDSGFYLCAWSVGGGYNEQFFGPGTRLTVL.

About this clonotype itself: A clone one base away is much larger, so this may be a read error. The chain carries TRBV28 and TRBJ2-1; 11 positions match TRBD2. The CDR3 covers 16 residues. CDR1 is MDHEN, CDR2 SYDVKM, per germline. The CDR3 nucleotides are TGTGCCAGCAGTGGATTAGCGGGAGGGACCTACTATGAGCAGTTCTTC. Amino acid sequence: CASSGLAGGTYYEQFF.

This chain joins TRBV28 and TRBJ2-6; D uncertain. CDR3 length: 16 residues. V gave up 7 bases and J gave up 0 bases, with 13 bases separating them. Per germline, CDR1 MDHEN and CDR2 SYDVKM. CDR3: CASNTAGSSGANVLTF. The CDR3 DNA sequence: TGTGCCAGCAACACGGCAGGCTCCTCTGGGGCCAACGTCCTGACTTTC.

This clonotype was observed a single time. The chain carries TRBV20-1 and TRBJ2-7; 10 bases match TRBD2. The CDR3 is 13 amino acids. V lost 6 bases to trimming and J lost 2 bases; unmatched junction nucleotides: 4. The germline V gene has CDR1 DFQATT and CDR2 SNEGSKA (reference sequence). CDR3 residues: CSAAGLAAYEQYF. CDR3 nucleotides: TGCAGTGCCGCTGGACTAGCGGCCTACGAGCAGTACTTC.